The clone carrying this T cell receptor (beta chain) was picked up a small number of times. Antigen: not known. The data were taken from a study of response to subunit inactivated influenza vaccine. Germline loops: CDR1 WNHNN, CDR2 SYGVQD (reference sequence). V lost 0 bases, J lost 10 bases, and 9 bases lay in between. This CDR3 contains 12 residues. General study results and limits: The authors offered the suggestion that each seasonal influenza vaccination recruits few new T cells.

TCRdb independently ran MiXCR on the RT-PCR reads; one entry per CDR3 protein. The sample has fewer than 400,000 distinct CDR3 sequences, roughly a fifth seen once. The chain employs TRBV10-1 and TRBJ1-1, with a tentative D call TRBD1 (5 bases). The sample in question was PBMCs from blood, obtained approximately 22 months after vaccination. The clonotype was recovered from a man aged 45 to 70 who received an inactivated influenza vaccine. The chain's CDR3 is CASSESIQGAFF. Written as DNA, the CDR3 is TGCGCCAGCAGTGAGTCGATCCAGGGAGCTTTCTTT.